The subject of this entry is one T cell receptor (beta chain). This record belongs to a study of control samples from healthy donors and cancer patients. Germline V CDR1 and CDR2: MDHEN, SYDVKM. V shed 11 bases, J shed 3 bases, and the junction held 9 bases outside the gene matches. CDR3 length equals 13 residues. Sequenced by immunoSEQ multiplex PCR; TCRdb stores in-frame clones only, minus some. The sample holds about 92,000 clones, roughly 82% seen once. This receptor was taken from a woman between 55 and 75 years old in good health. The sample comprised blood. This rearrangement joins TRBV28 to TRBJ2-7, with TRBD1 matching 8 bases. This CDR3 is CACQGAGVYEQYF. CDR3 nucleotides: TGTGCCTGCCAGGGGGCAGGGGTCTACGAGCAGTACTTC.